The T cell receptor (beta chain) described here comes from a study of T cell changes during pregnancy in multiple sclerosis (dated by TCRdb to the late 2010s). At the level of the whole study: Changes in the T cell repertoire over the course of pregnancy were examined in this study in women with multiple sclerosis.

Remarks on this clone: The antigen it recognizes is unknown. Per-nucleotide qualities are absent, and no much larger clonotype sits a single base away.

Libraries came from the immunoSEQ multiplex PCR assay. Held by TCRdb, this immuneACCESS table contains in-frame sequences only and omits some clones. Under half of the omission traces to an unresolved V gene where checked; the cause of the rest is unknown. This sample holds roughly 110,000 clones; about 94% were observed only once. The ten largest clones capture more than 1.5% of the sample. V loses 3 bases, J loses 10 bases, and the germline ends lie 22 bases apart. Counted from cysteine to phenylalanine, this CDR3 has 15 amino acids. Of the read, only the CDR3 DNA is kept; its 45 bases are in frame from base 1. The germline V gene (reference sequence) specifies SEHNR as CDR1 and FQNEAQ as CDR2.

The sequence joins TRBV7-9 to TRBJ2-7; the D segment could be TRBD2, given 7 matching bases. The TCR sequence derives from a female donor with multiple sclerosis, enrolled in a pregnancy study. Specimen: peripheral blood, collected in the third trimester of pregnancy. CDR3 loop: CASSFAGHSGGEQYF. The nucleotide sequence is TGTGCCAGCAGCTTCGCGGGACACTCTGGGGGGGAACAGTACTTC.